The 18 T cell receptor beta chains below come from one sample, sequenced in a study of T cell changes during pregnancy in multiple sclerosis. The repertoire was sequenced with immunoSEQ multiplex PCR; TCRdb's copy has only in-frame clones and lacks some. The profile shows tens of thousands of clones, roughly 95% of them singletons. The material was CD8+ T cells from peripheral blood mononuclear cells, obtained after pregnancy. Source of these receptors: a female donor with multiple sclerosis, enrolled in a pregnancy study.

This clone appeared once. The chain links TRBV27 to TRBJ2-3; 10 positions match TRBD1. CDR3 length: 15 amino acids. CDR1 and CDR2 (germline): MNHEY, SMNVEV (reference sequence). Unmatched junction bases numbered 3, after V lost 5 bases and J lost 1 base. Here the CDR3 reads CASSPGQGGTDTQYF. CDR3 DNA sequence: TGTGCCAGCAGTCCCGGACAGGGGGGCACAGATACGCAGTATTTT.

The chain couples TRBV5-6 to TRBJ1-6; D perhaps matches TRBD1 (5 bases). The V and J ends lost 3 bases and 1 base respectively, with 8 bases between them. CDR3 length: 15 residues. CDR1 SGHDT and CDR2 YYEEEE come from the germline V gene. This chain's CDR3 is CASSSGDSYNSPLHF. In nucleotides, the CDR3 is TGTGCCAGCAGCTCGGGGGATTCCTATAATTCACCCCTCCACTTT.

The genes are TRBV29-1 and TRBJ2-7, with 7 nucleotides matching TRBD2. Germline CDR1 reads SQVTM; CDR2 reads ANQGSEA. There are 13 residues in the CDR3. V lost 4 bases, J lost 4 bases, and 7 bases stayed unmatched. The CDR3 DNA sequence: TGCAGCGTTGTGGGGGGGGGAGTATACGAGCAGTACTTC. It is translated as CSVVGGGVYEQYF.

This rearrangement joins TRBV11-2 to TRBJ2-5, with a possible D match to TRBD1 (6 bases). The CDR3 is 16 residues long. Germline loops: CDR1 SGHAT, CDR2 FQNNGV. With 1 base removed from V and 1 base from J, the gap between germline ends came to 13 bases. CDR3 sequence reads: CASSLGGQDFQETQYF. The CDR3 coding sequence is TGTGCCAGCAGCTTAGGGGGGCAGGACTTCCAAGAGACCCAGTACTTC.

The CDR3 coding sequence is TGTGCCAGCACTACCGAATGGACTAATGAAAAACTGTTTTTT. Translating gives CASTTEWTNEKLFF. The gene calls are TRBV6-6 and TRBJ1-4; D is undetermined. CDR3 size: 14 residues. V gave up 7 bases and J gave up 2 bases, with 11 bases separating them. The germline CDR1 and CDR2 sequences are MNHNY and SVGAGI (reference sequence).

The genes are TRBV11-1 and TRBJ1-1; TRBD1 is a possible D gene (6 bases). Between the trimmed V and J ends, which lost 2 bases and 0 bases, there was a span of 10 bases. This CDR3 is 15 amino acids long. From germline, CDR1 is SGHAT and CDR2 FQDESV (reference sequence). CDR3: CASSLQGNMNTEAFF. CDR3 DNA: TGTGCCAGCAGCTTACAGGGGAACATGAACACTGAAGCTTTCTTT.

V is TRBV7-3 and J is TRBJ2-2; the D is unclear. The CDR3 is 12 residues long. The germline V gene has CDR1 SGHTA and CDR2 FQGTGA. V was trimmed by 4 bases and J by 5 bases, leaving 5 bases between them. CDR3 bases: TGTGCCAGCAGCTCCTTTACCGGGGAGCTGTTTTTT. The encoded protein is CASSSFTGELFF.

This rearrangement joins TRBV7-7 to TRBJ2-1; 9 bases align to TRBD1. The CDR3 sequence is 13 residues long. Germline CDR1 is SSHAT and CDR2 is FNYEAQ (reference sequence). Trimming cost V 5 bases and J 9 bases; bases outside gene matches: 5. In DNA, the CDR3 is TGTGCCAGCAGCCCCGACAGGGGGGCTGAGCAGTTCTTC. Protein sequence: CASSPDRGAEQFF.

The chain joins TRBV27 to TRBJ1-5; D is ambiguous. CDR1 and CDR2 (germline): MNHEY, SMNVEV (reference sequence). The V and J ends lost 5 bases and 3 bases respectively, with 11 bases between them. This CDR3 contains 14 residues. The DNA for the CDR3 is TGTGCCAGCAGTCGCCCGGGTTACAATCAGCCCCAGCATTTT. Translated, it gives CASSRPGYNQPQHF.

The V gene is TRBV6-4, the J gene TRBJ2-1; 11 nucleotides match TRBD1. J gave up 6 bases and V 4 bases, and 5 bases lay outside the gene matches. Germline CDR1 is MRHNA and CDR2 is SNTAGT. The CDR3 is made up of 15 amino acids. The CDR3 spells CASSAAGTGGNEQFF. DNA of the CDR3: TGTGCCAGCAGTGCCGCCGGGACAGGGGGCAATGAGCAGTTCTTC.

V gene TRBV5-4 combines with J gene TRBJ1-1; 11 bases line up with TRBD1. The V segment lost 2 bases and the J segment 4 bases; nucleotides outside the gene matches: 7. Germline V lookup: CDR1 SGHNT, CDR2 YYREEE (reference sequence). CDR3 length: 16 residues. The CDR3 DNA reads TGTGCCAGCAGCTTACCCTCCGGGACAGGGGGCACTGAAGCTTTCTTT. The encoded protein is CASSLPSGTGGTEAFF.

The genes are TRBV5-8 and TRBJ1-4; maybe TRBD1 (6 bases). The germline V gene has CDR1 SGHTS and CDR2 YDEGEE. V gave up 4 bases and J gave up 0 bases, with 22 bases separating them. There are 19 residues in the CDR3. CDR3 sequence (DNA): TGTGCCAGCAGCCGTCGGTTTTGGGGGGGCCCTGCAACTAATGAAAAACTGTTTTTT. Translated: CASSRRFWGGPATNEKLFF.

The J gene is TRBJ2-1, the V gene TRBV15; TRBD2 is a possible D gene (5 bases). Germline CDR1 LNHNV, CDR2 YYDKDF (reference sequence). CDR3 length: 13 residues. V lost 5 bases and J lost 6, with 11 bases in between. CDR3 in amino acids: CATSSPGSNEQFF. Written as DNA, the CDR3 is TGTGCCACCAGCTCCCCTGGGAGCAATGAGCAGTTCTTC.

This sequence joins TRBV7-9 and TRBJ1-5, with a possible D match to TRBD1 (6 bases). The CDR3 has 16 residues. The V gene's germline CDR1 is SEHNR and CDR2 FQNEAQ (reference sequence). Between the trimmed V and J ends, which lost 1 base and 0 bases, there was a span of 10 bases. This chain's CDR3 is CASSLGDTHSNQPQHF. For the CDR3, the DNA is TGTGCCAGCAGCTTAGGGGACACCCATAGCAATCAGCCCCAGCATTTT.

The chain joins TRBV9 to TRBJ2-7, with 7 bases lining up with TRBD2. Germline V lookup: CDR1 SGDLS, CDR2 YYNGEE. CDR3 length: 14 amino acids. V was pared by 4 bases and J by 3 bases, with 7 bases of the junction left unmatched. The CDR3 loop is CASSPGTTYYEQYF. DNA of the CDR3: TGTGCCAGCAGCCCCGGGACTACCTACTACGAGCAGTACTTC.

The DNA for the CDR3 is TGTGCCAGTAGTGGAATAGGGCGGGAGGCAGCCTACGAGCAGTACTTC. It yields the protein CASSGIGREAAYEQYF. V and J are TRBV19 and TRBJ2-7, with 8 bases identical to TRBD2. J gave up 2 bases and V 5 bases, and 11 bases lay outside the gene matches. The CDR3 is made up of 16 amino acids. Germline V gene lookup returns CDR1 LNHDA and CDR2 SQIVND (reference sequence).

The chain is built from TRBV5-4 and TRBJ2-1, with a tentative D call TRBD2 (6 bases). Germline CDR1 is SGHNT and CDR2 is YYREEE (reference sequence). Trimming left V 0 bases short and J 4 bases short, with 8 bases between. CDR3 length: 14 residues. The CDR3, as DNA: TGTGCCAGCAGCTTGGTCCGGGGGTACAATGAGCAGTTCTTC. Translation: CASSLVRGYNEQFF. The whole variable domain, remainder taken from reference TRBV5-4 and TRBJ2-1, is ETGVTQSPTHLIKTRGQQVTLRCSSQSGHNTVSWYQQALGQGPQFIFQYYREEENGRGNFPPRFSGLQFPNYSSELNVNALELDDSALYLCASSLVRGYNEQFFGPGTRLTVL.

The V and J genes are TRBV5-4 and TRBJ2-1, with 12 bases lining up with TRBD2. This CDR3 has 16 residues. V was clipped by 5 bases and J by 7 bases; unmatched bases: 10. Germline V gene sequence: CDR1 SGHNT, CDR2 YYREEE (reference sequence). CDR3 bases: TGTGCCAGCAGGGAACCGACTAGCGGGAGCGGTAATGAGCAGTTCTTC. Translated, it gives CASREPTSGSGNEQFF.